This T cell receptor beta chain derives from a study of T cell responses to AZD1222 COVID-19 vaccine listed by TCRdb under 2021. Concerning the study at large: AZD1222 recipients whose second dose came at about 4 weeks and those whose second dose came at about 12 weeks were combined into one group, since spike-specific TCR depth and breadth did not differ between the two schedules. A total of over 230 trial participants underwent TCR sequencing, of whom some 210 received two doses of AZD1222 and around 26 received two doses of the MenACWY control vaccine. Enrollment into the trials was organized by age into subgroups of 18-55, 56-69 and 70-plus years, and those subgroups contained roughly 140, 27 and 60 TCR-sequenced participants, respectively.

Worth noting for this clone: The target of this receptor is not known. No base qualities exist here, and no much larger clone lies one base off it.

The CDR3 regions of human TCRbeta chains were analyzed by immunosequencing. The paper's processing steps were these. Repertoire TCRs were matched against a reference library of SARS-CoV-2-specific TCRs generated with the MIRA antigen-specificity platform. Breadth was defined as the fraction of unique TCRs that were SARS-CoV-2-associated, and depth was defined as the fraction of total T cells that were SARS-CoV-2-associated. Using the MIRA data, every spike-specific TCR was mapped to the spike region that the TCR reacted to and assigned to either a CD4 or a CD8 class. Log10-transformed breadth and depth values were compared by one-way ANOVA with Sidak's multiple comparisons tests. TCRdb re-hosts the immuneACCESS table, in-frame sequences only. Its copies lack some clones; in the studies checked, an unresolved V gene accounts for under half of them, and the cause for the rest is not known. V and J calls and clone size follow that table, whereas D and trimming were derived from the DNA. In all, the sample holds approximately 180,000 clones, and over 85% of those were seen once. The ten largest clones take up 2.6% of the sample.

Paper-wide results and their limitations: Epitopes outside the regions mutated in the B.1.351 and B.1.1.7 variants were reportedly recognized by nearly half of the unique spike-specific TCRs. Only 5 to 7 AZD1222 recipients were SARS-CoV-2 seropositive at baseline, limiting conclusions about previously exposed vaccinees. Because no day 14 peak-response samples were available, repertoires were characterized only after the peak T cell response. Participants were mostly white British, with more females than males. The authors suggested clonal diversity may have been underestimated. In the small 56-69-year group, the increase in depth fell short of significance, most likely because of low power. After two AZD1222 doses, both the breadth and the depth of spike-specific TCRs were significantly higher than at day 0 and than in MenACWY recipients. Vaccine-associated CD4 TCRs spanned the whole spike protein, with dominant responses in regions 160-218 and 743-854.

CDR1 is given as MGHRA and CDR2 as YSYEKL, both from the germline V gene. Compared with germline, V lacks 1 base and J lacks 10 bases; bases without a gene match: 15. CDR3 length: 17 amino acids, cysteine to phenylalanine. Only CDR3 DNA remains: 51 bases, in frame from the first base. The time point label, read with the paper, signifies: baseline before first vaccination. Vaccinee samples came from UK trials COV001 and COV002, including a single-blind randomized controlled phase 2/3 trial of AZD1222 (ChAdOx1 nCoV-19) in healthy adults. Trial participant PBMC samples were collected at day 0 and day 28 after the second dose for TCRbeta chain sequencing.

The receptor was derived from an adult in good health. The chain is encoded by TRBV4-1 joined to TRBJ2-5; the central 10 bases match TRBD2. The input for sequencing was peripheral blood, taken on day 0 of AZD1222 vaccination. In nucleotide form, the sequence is TGCGCCAGCAGCCAAGCCTCCGGACTAGCGGAGGATTATCTCCAGTACTTC. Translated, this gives CASSQASGLAEDYLQYF.